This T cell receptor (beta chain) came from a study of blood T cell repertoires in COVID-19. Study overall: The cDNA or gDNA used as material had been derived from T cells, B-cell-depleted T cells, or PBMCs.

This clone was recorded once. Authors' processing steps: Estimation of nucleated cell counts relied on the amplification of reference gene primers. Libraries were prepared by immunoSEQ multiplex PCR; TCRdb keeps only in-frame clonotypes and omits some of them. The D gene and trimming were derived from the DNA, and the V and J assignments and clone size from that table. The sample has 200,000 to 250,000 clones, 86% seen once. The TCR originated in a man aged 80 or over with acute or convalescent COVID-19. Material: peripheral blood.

CDR3 in DNA: TGCGCCAGCAGCTTGGGTGGGGCAGGGTTAAGCAATCAGCCCCAGCATTTT. Protein product: CASSLGGAGLSNQPQHF. This sequence joins TRBV5-1 and TRBJ1-5; D might be TRBD1 (5 bases). The ends were cut back, 0 bases at V and 1 base at J, with 14 bases in the middle. CDR1 is SGHRS and CDR2 is YFSETQ in the germline V gene. CDR3 size: 17 residues. The full variable domain, with the rest looked up from reference TRBV5-1 and TRBJ1-5, is KAGVTQTPRYLIKTRGQQVTLSCSPISGHRSVSWYQQTPGQGLQFLFEYFSETQRNKGNFPGRFSGRQFSNSRSEMNVSTLELGDSALYLCASSLGGAGLSNQPQHFGDGTRLSIL.